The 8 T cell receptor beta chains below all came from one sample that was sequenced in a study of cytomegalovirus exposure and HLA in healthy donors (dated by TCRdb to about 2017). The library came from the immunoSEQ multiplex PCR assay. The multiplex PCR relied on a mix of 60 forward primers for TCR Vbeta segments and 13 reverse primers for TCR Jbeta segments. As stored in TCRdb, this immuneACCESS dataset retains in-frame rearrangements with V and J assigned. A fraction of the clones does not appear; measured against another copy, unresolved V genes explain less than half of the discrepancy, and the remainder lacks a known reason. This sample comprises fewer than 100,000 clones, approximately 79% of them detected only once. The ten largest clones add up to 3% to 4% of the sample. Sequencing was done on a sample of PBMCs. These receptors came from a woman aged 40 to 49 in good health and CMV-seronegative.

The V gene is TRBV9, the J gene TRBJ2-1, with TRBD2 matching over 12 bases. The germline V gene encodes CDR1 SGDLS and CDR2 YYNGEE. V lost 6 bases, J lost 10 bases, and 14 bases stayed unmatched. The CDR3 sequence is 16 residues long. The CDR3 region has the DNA TGTGCCAGCAACCCGGGGGCTAGCGGGGGGGCAGGGGAGCAGTTCTTC. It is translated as CASNPGASGGAGEQFF.

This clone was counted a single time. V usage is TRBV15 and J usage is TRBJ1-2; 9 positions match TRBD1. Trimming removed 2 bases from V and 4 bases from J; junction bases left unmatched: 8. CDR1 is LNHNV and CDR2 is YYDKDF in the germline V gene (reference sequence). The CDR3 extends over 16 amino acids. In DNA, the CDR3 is TGTGCCACCAGCAGAAACGACAGGGGGTTGTTCTATGGCTACACCTTC. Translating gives CATSRNDRGLFYGYTF.

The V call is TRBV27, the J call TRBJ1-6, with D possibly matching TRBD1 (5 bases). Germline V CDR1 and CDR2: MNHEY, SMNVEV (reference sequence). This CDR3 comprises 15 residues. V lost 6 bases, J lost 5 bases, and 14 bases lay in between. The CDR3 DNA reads TGTGCCAGCAGGGGGGGGATGATGGATAATTCACCCCTCCACTTT. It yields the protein CASRGGMMDNSPLHF.

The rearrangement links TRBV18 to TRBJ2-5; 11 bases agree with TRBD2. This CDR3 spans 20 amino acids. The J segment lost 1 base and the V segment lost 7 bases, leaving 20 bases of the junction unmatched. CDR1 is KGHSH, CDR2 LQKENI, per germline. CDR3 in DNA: TGTGCCAGCTTTCACCTACCCCTAGCGGGGGGCACAGTGCCCCAAGAGACCCAGTACTTC. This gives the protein CASFHLPLAGGTVPQETQYF.

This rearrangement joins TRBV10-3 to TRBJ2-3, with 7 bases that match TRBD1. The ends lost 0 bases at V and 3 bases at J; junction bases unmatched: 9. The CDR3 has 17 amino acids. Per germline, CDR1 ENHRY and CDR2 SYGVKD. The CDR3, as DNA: TGTGCCATCAGTGAGTCGCTAGACAGGGTTTGGACAGATACGCAGTATTTT. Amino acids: CAISESLDRVWTDTQYF.

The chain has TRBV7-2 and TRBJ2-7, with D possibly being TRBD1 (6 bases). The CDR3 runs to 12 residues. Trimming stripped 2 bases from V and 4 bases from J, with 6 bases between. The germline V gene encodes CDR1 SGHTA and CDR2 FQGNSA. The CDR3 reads CASSLTGYEQYF. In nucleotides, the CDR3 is TGTGCCAGCAGCTTAACAGGGTACGAGCAGTACTTC.

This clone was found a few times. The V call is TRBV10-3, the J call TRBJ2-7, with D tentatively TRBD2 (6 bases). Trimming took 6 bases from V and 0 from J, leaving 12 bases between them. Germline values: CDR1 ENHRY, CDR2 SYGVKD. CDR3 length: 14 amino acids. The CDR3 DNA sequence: TGTGCCATCAGAGATTCGGGGGACTCCTACGAGCAGTACTTC. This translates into CAIRDSGDSYEQYF.

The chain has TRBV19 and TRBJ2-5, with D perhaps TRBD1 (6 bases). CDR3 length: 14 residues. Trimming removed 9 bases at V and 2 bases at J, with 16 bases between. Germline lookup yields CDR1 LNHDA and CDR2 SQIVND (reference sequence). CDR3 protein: CASNTGTIQETQYF. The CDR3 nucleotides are TGTGCCAGCAATACCGGGACAATACAAGAGACCCAGTACTTC.